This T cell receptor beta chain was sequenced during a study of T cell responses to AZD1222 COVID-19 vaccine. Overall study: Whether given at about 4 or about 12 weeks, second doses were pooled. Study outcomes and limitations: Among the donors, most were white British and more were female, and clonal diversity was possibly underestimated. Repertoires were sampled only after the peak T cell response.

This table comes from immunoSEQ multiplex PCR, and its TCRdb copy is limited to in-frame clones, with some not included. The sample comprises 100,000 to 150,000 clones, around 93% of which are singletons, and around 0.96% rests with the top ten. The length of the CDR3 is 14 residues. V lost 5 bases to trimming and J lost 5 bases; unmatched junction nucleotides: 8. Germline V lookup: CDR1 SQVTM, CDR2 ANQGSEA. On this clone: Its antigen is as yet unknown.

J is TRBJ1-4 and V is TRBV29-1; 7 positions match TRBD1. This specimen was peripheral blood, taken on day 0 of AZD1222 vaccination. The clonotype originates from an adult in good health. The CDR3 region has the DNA TGCAGCGTTAAGAGGACAGGCGGAAATGAAAAACTGTTTTTT. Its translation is CSVKRTGGNEKLFF.